These 9 T cell receptor beta chains were all obtained from the same sample, sequenced in a study of control samples from healthy donors and cancer patients. The repertoire was sequenced with immunoSEQ multiplex PCR; TCRdb's copy has only in-frame clones and lacks some. There are approximately 190,000 clones in the sample; about 90% occur only once, and 1.5% to 2% lies in the top ten. Specimen: blood. Receptor source: a young man in good health.

CDR3 coding DNA: TGTGCCTGGACGCCGGGACAGGCAAATCAGCCCCAGCATTTT. As protein: CAWTPGQANQPQHF. The chain recombines TRBV30 with TRBJ1-5; 8 bases are shared with TRBD1. Losses at the gene ends were 4 bases for V and 4 bases for J; bases not matched to a gene: 6. Germline CDR1 reads GTSNPN; CDR2 reads SVGIG (reference sequence). CDR3 size: 14 residues.

The CDR3 nucleotides are TGTGCCAGCAGTGATCCCGGGACTTCGAAAGGTTACGAGCAGTACTTC. Translation gives CASSDPGTSKGYEQYF. The chain recombines TRBV2 with TRBJ2-7; weak D call: TRBD2 (6 bases). Germline CDR1 SNHLY, CDR2 FYNNEI. This CDR3 spans 16 amino acids. V was clipped by 3 bases and J by 4 bases, with 19 bases between them.

V usage is TRBV27 and J usage is TRBJ2-3; weak D call: TRBD1 (6 bases). The CDR3 extends over 18 amino acids. Germline lookup yields CDR1 MNHEY and CDR2 SMNVEV (reference sequence). Trimming removed 5 bases from V and 0 bases from J, with 21 bases in between. In DNA form, the CDR3 reads TGTGCCAGCAGTCTAAGGGGGAGACAGTCCCCTAGCACAGATACGCAGTATTTT. It specifies CASSLRGRQSPSTDTQYF.

The CDR3 DNA reads as TGTGCCAGCAGCTTGGGGGGACAGGGGGCTAGGAATGAGCAGTTCTTC. Residues: CASSLGGQGARNEQFF. This sequence joins TRBV5-6 and TRBJ2-1; TRBD1 matches at 12 bases. J was trimmed by 7 bases and V by 0 bases; bases with no gene match: 5. This CDR3 has 16 amino acids. CDR1 and CDR2 from the germline V gene are SGHDT and YYEEEE.

J is TRBJ1-6 and V is TRBV7-2; D remains ambiguous. This CDR3 has 14 residues. V lost 6 bases, J lost 4 bases, and 10 bases lay in between. Germline V gene sequence: CDR1 SGHTA, CDR2 FQGNSA. CDR3 protein: CASRDGIYNSPLHF. The CDR3 nucleotides read TGTGCCAGCAGGGATGGAATATATAATTCACCCCTCCACTTT.

This clone occurred once. The V gene is TRBV24-1, the J gene TRBJ2-7; 9 positions match TRBD1. The germline V gene encodes CDR1 KGHDR and CDR2 SFDVKD. The CDR3 spans 15 residues. V trimming: 3 bases; J trimming: 2 bases; junction bases outside the gene matches: 4. Written as DNA, the CDR3 is TGTGCCACCAGTGATCCCGGGACAGGGACCTACGAGCAGTACTTC. Its protein is CATSDPGTGTYEQYF.

This chain connects TRBV5-1 to TRBJ1-2; perhaps TRBD1 as D (5 bases). The CDR3 consists of 13 residues. V was clipped by 3 bases and J by 6 bases, with 12 bases between them. Looked up from germline, CDR1 is SGHRS and CDR2 is YFSETQ. DNA for the CDR3: TGCGCCAGCAGCTCGGGGGGGTATAATGGCTACACCTTC. This gives the protein CASSSGGYNGYTF.

The J gene is TRBJ1-1, the V gene TRBV30; D remains ambiguous. The CDR3 loop spans 13 amino acids. Between the trimmed V and J ends, which lost 3 bases and 0 bases, there was a span of 8 bases. The germline V gene encodes CDR1 GTSNPN and CDR2 SVGIG (reference sequence). The CDR3 spells CAWRQQLNTEAFF. In DNA, the CDR3 is TGTGCCTGGAGACAACAGCTGAACACTGAAGCTTTCTTT.

This rearrangement joins TRBV19 to TRBJ1-2; 8 bases agree with TRBD1. Germline CDR1 LNHDA, CDR2 SQIVND (reference sequence). After removal of 4 bases from V and 3 bases from J, the junction contained 7 bases not matched to a gene. The CDR3 runs to 15 residues. CDR3 residues: CASSTPGQGYYGYTF. CDR3 DNA sequence: TGTGCCAGTAGTACCCCCGGACAGGGTTACTATGGCTACACCTTC.